The rows below give T cell receptor beta chains drawn from one sample of a study of graft-versus-host responses after intestinal transplantation. These receptors have no known antigen. Sequencing was performed with immunoSEQ multiplex PCR; in TCRdb, only in-frame clones are kept and a portion is missing. The sample includes around 87,000 clones, about 90% seen only once; the top ten take roughly 0.4%. Sequenced material: unstimulated CD8+ T cells sorted from spleen or lymph node cells, taken before transplant. The source of these receptors is a human donor who was the organ donor for an intestinal transplant. The CDR3 runs from the conserved cysteine through the conserved F or W. Each record gives: clone size, V gene, D gene, J gene, CDR3 DNA, CDR3 protein. The D gene is left open where the match is weak. Where a row states a size, it is once, few, many or the class of an expanded clone; other rows omit it.

NA	TRBV5-1	NA	TRBJ1-1	TGCGCCAGCAGCCCACGACGGGATAAAAACACTGAAGCTTTCTTT	CASSPRRDKNTEAFF
NA	TRBV27	NA	TRBJ1-4	TGTGCCAGCAGTTTCCTTTCGGGACTTTCTGCAACTAATGAAAAACTGTTTTTT	CASSFLSGLSATNEKLFF
once	TRBV4-2	TRBD2	TRBJ2-7	TGTGCCAGCAGCCCCTTAGACGGGGGGGCGTACGAGCAGTACTTC	CASSPLDGGAYEQYF
NA	TRBV7-6	NA	TRBJ2-3	TGTGCCAGCAGCTTAGATATTGTAGCCGGGGATGCAGATACGCAGTATTTT	CASSLDIVAGDADTQYF
NA	TRBV19	NA	TRBJ1-4	TGTGCCAGTAGTCCTTCGCCAGGACTATTTGAAAAACTGTTTTTT	CASSPSPGLFEKLFF
NA	TRBV4-3	NA	TRBJ2-1	TGCGCCAGCAGCCAAGGGGCCGAGCAGTTCTTC	CASSQGAEQFF
NA	TRBV5-6	TRBD1	TRBJ2-7	TGTGCCAGCAGCTTGGTGGGACAGTCCTACGAGCAGTACTTC	CASSLVGQSYEQYF
NA	TRBV15	NA	TRBJ2-7	TGTGCCACCAGCAGAGAGAGGGCGTCGGGGCAGTACTTC	CATSRERASGQYF
NA	TRBV4-1	NA	TRBJ2-2	TGCGCCAGCAAGAACGCAGGGTCCGGGGAGCTGTTTTTT	CASKNAGSGELFF
NA	TRBV19	NA	TRBJ1-1	TGTGCCAGTAGTAGGCGGCCATTTACTATGAACACTGAAGCTTTCTTT	CASSRRPFTMNTEAFF
NA	TRBV15	NA	TRBJ2-5	TGTGCCGTAGAAGGGACTCTCCAAGAGACCCAGTACTTC	CAVEGTLQETQYF
NA	TRBV6-1	TRBD1	TRBJ2-1	TGTGCCAGCAGTGATCCCCGACAGGGTAGCGCCGACAATGAGCAGTTCTTC	CASSDPRQGSADNEQFF
NA	TRBV2	NA	TRBJ1-1	TGTGCCAGCAGTGAAGCGATACAGGGTGGAGGGAACACTGAAGCTTTCTTT	CASSEAIQGGGNTEAFF
NA	TRBV19	NA	TRBJ1-1	TGTGCCAGTAGTATGGGGCGGAACACTGAAGCTTTCTTT	CASSMGRNTEAFF
once	TRBV29-1	TRBD1	TRBJ1-2	TGCAGCGCTCAACAGGGGAGGAATGGCTACACCTTC	CSAQQGRNGYTF
NA	TRBV9	NA	TRBJ2-4	TGTGCCAGCAGCGTAGACCAGTCCATTCAGTACTTC	CASSVDQSIQYF
NA	TRBV7-3	TRBD2	TRBJ2-3	TGTGCCAGCAGTTCTAGCGGGGGGGCCCAAGATACGCAGTATTTT	CASSSSGGAQDTQYF
NA	TRBV7-6	TRBD2	TRBJ2-4	TGTGCCAGCAGCTTGGGGGCCCGGACTAGCGGGTCTGAAAACATTCAGTACTTC	CASSLGARTSGSENIQYF
NA	TRBV6-1	NA	TRBJ2-7	TGTGCCAGCAGTGCCGGGGTTAACGAGCAGTACTTC	CASSAGVNEQYF
NA	TRBV5-5	TRBD1	TRBJ1-2	TGTGCCAGCAGCCACCAGGGGGATGGCTACACCTTC	CASSHQGDGYTF
NA	TRBV11-2	NA	TRBJ2-7	TGTGCCAGCAGCTTAGTAATCTACGAGCAGTACTTC	CASSLVIYEQYF
NA	TRBV20-1	NA	TRBJ2-7	TGCAGTGCTAAAATAGTGTCCGAGCAGTACTTC	CSAKIVSEQYF
NA	TRBV4-3	NA	TRBJ2-7	TGCGCCAGCAGCCAAGGGACATTCGACTACGAGCAGTACTTC	CASSQGTFDYEQYF
NA	TRBV11-2	TRBD1	TRBJ2-7	TGTGCCAGCAGCTTAGGGCACAGGGGCTACGAGCAGTACTTC	CASSLGHRGYEQYF
NA	TRBV29-1	NA	TRBJ2-7	TGCAGCGTTGAAGTGGGGCGGTCCTACGAGCAGTACTTC	CSVEVGRSYEQYF
NA	TRBV27	TRBD1	TRBJ1-5	TGTGCCAGCAGTTTAGCAGGGGGTGGCAATCAGCCCCAGCATTTT	CASSLAGGGNQPQHF